Listed here is a single T cell receptor beta chain. The sample originates from a study of blood T cell repertoires in COVID-19. Profiling relied on immunoSEQ multiplex PCR, and the TCRdb table lists in-frame clones only, not all of them. This repertoire shows about 160,000 clones, around nine tenths found once; its top ten account for about a tenth. Enrollment of patients from Seattle took place during active infection, with longitudinal follow-up. The CDR3 is 15 residues long. V was clipped by 6 bases and J by 4 bases; unmatched bases: 9. Germline lookup yields CDR1 ENHRY and CDR2 SYGVKD. The material sequenced was peripheral blood. V usage is TRBV10-3 and J usage is TRBJ2-1; the match to TRBD2 covers 7 bases. This sequence was found in a woman in her 70s with COVID-19, enrolled during active disease. The CDR3, as DNA: TGTGCCATCAGGAGAGAGCCTAGCGGATACAATGAGCAGTTCTTC. It specifies CAIRREPSGYNEQFF.